This passage covers 14 T cell receptor beta chains from one sample sequenced in a study of control samples from healthy donors and cancer patients. Clones were read by immunoSEQ multiplex PCR, and TCRdb kept only the in-frame ones, dropping some. The sample records 120,000 or so clones, about nine tenths being singletons. Sequenced material: blood. The source is a man aged 40-50 years in good health.

The chain couples TRBV15 to TRBJ2-2, with 7 bases matching TRBD2. Germline values: CDR1 LNHNV, CDR2 YYDKDF (reference sequence). J gave up 2 bases and V 1 base, and 4 bases lay outside the gene matches. The CDR3 length is 16 residues. The CDR3 reads CATSRGAGLNTGELFF. The DNA for the CDR3 is TGTGCCACCAGCAGAGGAGCGGGACTAAACACCGGGGAGCTGTTTTTT.

The chain carries TRBV5-1 and TRBJ2-1; the match to TRBD2 covers 8 bases. CDR3 length: 14 amino acids. Germline loops: CDR1 SGHRS, CDR2 YFSETQ. Germline trimming cut 7 bases from V and 4 bases from J; bases unmatched to any gene: 7. The CDR3 region is CASEARGGYNEQFF. DNA for the CDR3: TGCGCCAGCGAGGCTCGCGGGGGGTACAATGAGCAGTTCTTC.

The chain combines TRBV10-3 with TRBJ1-6; the match to TRBD1 covers 8 bases. The CDR3 runs to 17 residues. The ends lost 4 bases at V and 0 bases at J; junction bases unmatched: 5. Germline loops: CDR1 ENHRY, CDR2 SYGVKD. CDR3 region: CAISGAGGASYNSPLHF. DNA of the CDR3: TGTGCCATCAGTGGGGCAGGGGGCGCCTCCTATAATTCACCCCTCCACTTT.

This rearrangement joins TRBV5-1 to TRBJ2-3, with 10 bases that match TRBD1. CDR3 length equals 15 residues. The V and J ends lost 2 bases and 4 bases, in that order; junction bases with no gene match: 4. CDR1 and CDR2 (germline): SGHRS, YFSETQ. Written as DNA, the CDR3 is TGCGCCAGCAGCTTAACGACAGGGGGCCCAGATACGCAGTATTTT. Protein sequence: CASSLTTGGPDTQYF.

This chain links TRBV19 with TRBJ2-7; 7 nucleotides agree with TRBD1. The V gene's germline CDR1 is LNHDA and CDR2 SQIVND (reference sequence). This CDR3 is built from 13 residues. Germline trimming cut 7 bases from V and 2 bases from J; bases unmatched to any gene: 5. CDR3 coding DNA: TGTGCCAGTAAAGGGGGACAGACCTACGAGCAGTACTTC. Translation: CASKGGQTYEQYF. Based on the CDR3 plus reference TRBV19 and TRBJ2-7, the full variable domain is DGGITQSPKYLFRKEGQNVTLSCEQNLNHDAMYWYRQDPGQGLRLIYYSQIVNDFQKGDIAEGYSVSREKKESFPLTVTSAQKNPTAFYLCASKGGQTYEQYFGPGTRLTVT.

This rearrangement joins TRBV19 to TRBJ1-3, with a tentative D call TRBD1 (5 bases). The germline CDR1 and CDR2 sequences are LNHDA and SQIVND (reference sequence). The CDR3 is made up of 14 amino acids. V lost 3 bases and J lost 4, with 10 bases in between. This CDR3 reads CASSIAGKGNTIYF. CDR3 DNA: TGTGCCAGTAGTATCGCAGGGAAAGGAAACACCATATATTTT.

J is TRBJ2-1 and V is TRBV7-2; 14 nucleotides align to TRBD2. Germline lookup yields CDR1 SGHTA and CDR2 FQGNSA. V trimming: 5 bases; J trimming: 8 bases; junction bases outside the gene matches: 5. This CDR3 contains 15 residues. CDR3 region: CASSPRTSGGYEQFF. CDR3 in DNA: TGTGCCAGCAGCCCGAGGACTAGCGGGGGGTATGAGCAGTTCTTC.

The chain employs TRBV25-1 and TRBJ2-3; no clear D. Trimming pared 7 bases from V and 0 bases from J, leaving 17 bases between. Germline V gene lookup returns CDR1 MGHDK and CDR2 SYGVNS. This CDR3 region has 16 residues. The CDR3 nucleotides read TGTGCCAGCACCCGATCGGACGGAGCTAGCACAGATACGCAGTATTTT. It codes for CASTRSDGASTDTQYF.

V usage is TRBV11-3 and J usage is TRBJ2-2, with 7 nucleotides matching TRBD1. Per the germline V gene, CDR1 is SGHNT and CDR2 is YENEEA. The CDR3 runs 14 residues. Losses at the gene ends were 6 bases for V and 7 bases for J; bases not matched to a gene: 8. CDR3 nucleotides: TGTGCCAGCAGTCAAGACAGGGACATCGGGGAGCTGTTTTTT. Its protein product is CASSQDRDIGELFF.

The chain links TRBV11-2 to TRBJ1-5; D may be TRBD1 (5 bases). In germline, CDR1 is SGHAT, CDR2 FQNNGV. The V end was cut by 1 base, the J end by 1 base, with 11 bases between. There are 16 residues in the CDR3. The CDR3 DNA sequence: TGTGCCAGCAGCTTAGGGGTGGAGGGGAGCAATCAGCCCCAGCATTTT. Protein: CASSLGVEGSNQPQHF.

The V and J genes are TRBV6-4 and TRBJ2-2; D is unresolved. Trimming left V 0 bases short and J 3 bases short, with 5 bases between. This CDR3 has 14 residues. Germline V gene data show CDR1 as MRHNA and CDR2 as SNTAGT. In nucleotides, the CDR3 is TGTGCCAGCAGTGACTCGAGTGACACCGGGGAGCTGTTTTTT. This translates into CASSDSSDTGELFF.

This sequence joins TRBV3-1 (or the pseudogene TRBV3-2) and TRBJ2-3, with a possible D match to TRBD1 (6 bases). CDR3 length: 15 amino acids. The V end was cut by 4 bases, the J end by 0 bases, with 11 bases between. Germline values: CDR1 LGHDT, CDR2 YNNKEL (reference sequence). CDR3 sequence (DNA): TGTGCCAGCAGCCGAAACAGGGTAAGCACAGATACGCAGTATTTT. Residues: CASSRNRVSTDTQYF.

The rearrangement uses TRBV24-1 and TRBJ2-7; D uncertain. From germline, CDR1 is KGHDR and CDR2 SFDVKD. Trimming removed 4 bases from V and 2 bases from J, with 14 bases in between. CDR3 length: 15 residues. CDR3 DNA: TGTGCCACCAGTGACCCCGGCAGCCGCCCCTACGAGCAGTACTTC. Its translation: CATSDPGSRPYEQYF.

This clone appeared a single time. The chain is built from TRBV29-1 and TRBJ2-7; either TRBD1 or TRBD2 may supply D (5 bases each). This CDR3 has 10 residues. The germline gives CDR1 SQVTM, CDR2 ANQGSEA. Trimming cost V 6 bases and J 7 bases, with 10 bases left between them. The CDR3 DNA sequence: TGCAGCGTGGGGACCACTGAGCAGTACTTC. Amino acid sequence: CSVGTTEQYF.